This TCR beta chain comes out of a study of human T cells and chemical hapten exposure. Study-wide findings and caveats: Since the donors had alopecia, their immune response may not be the same as that of healthy people. No change in TCRs above 1 in 1000 frequency was produced by DPC sensitization.

This clonotype occurred a few times. Its antigen is unknown. Time point denoted: patch test 1, 2 weeks after DPC sensitization. Noted treatment: therapeutic diphenylcyclopropenone sensitization with weekly scalp DPC. Per the germline V gene, CDR1 is SEHNR and CDR2 is FQNEAQ (reference sequence). CDR3 length equals 18 residues. The V and J ends lost 4 bases and 2 bases, in that order; junction bases with no gene match: 11. Each CDR3 protein gets one entry after TCRdb re-called the RACE reads with MiXCR. The sample has 150,000 to 200,000 distinct CDR3 sequences; about 14% are singletons. The sequence derives from a woman in her 30s with alopecia areata. Some clones in this sample may be carry-over from other donors' samples. The chain employs TRBV7-9 and TRBJ2-7, with 13 bases that match TRBD2. The material sequenced was whole blood, taken in connection with sensitization to the hapten diphenylcyclopropenone (DPC). The CDR3: CASSSGTSGISGPYEQYF. The CDR3 coding sequence is TGTGCCAGCAGCTCGGGGACTAGCGGGATTTCGGGCCCCTACGAGCAGTACTTC.